The text below deals with one T cell receptor beta chain. Antigen: not known. This record belongs to a study of long-term antiretroviral therapy in people with HIV. Survey-level immunoSEQ v3.0 assays were run. The protocol was immunoSEQ multiplex PCR, while the TCRdb copy is restricted to in-frame clones and leaves out a portion. The sample carries 25,000 to 35,000 clones, approximately 97% recorded once. CDR3 size: 13 residues. Germline loops: CDR1 SGHVS, CDR2 FNYEAQ. V was shortened by 5 bases and J by 8 bases, with 15 bases between the two germline ends. Whole-study results and caveats: Narrower CDR3 length ranges marked HIV repertoires relative to controls.

The material sequenced was unsorted PBMCs, taken 6.9 years after starting antiretroviral therapy. The chain is built from TRBV7-6 and TRBJ1-2; no firm D call. The TCR comes from a man aged 30 to 45 with HIV. The chain's CDR3 is CASSRGALRGYTF. CDR3 bases: TGTGCCAGCAGCCGAGGAGCTTTGAGGGGCTACACCTTC. The entire variable domain, with the rest obtained from reference TRBV7-6 and TRBJ1-2, is as follows: GAGVSQSPRYKVTKRGQDVALRCDPISGHVSLYWYRQALGQGPEFLTYFNYEAQQDKSGLPNDRFSAERPEGSISTLTIQRTEQRDSAMYRCASSRGALRGYTFGSGTRLTVV.